This T cell receptor (beta chain) was observed in a study of T cells after yellow fever vaccination. It was through 5'RACE template switching that TCR cDNA was made, with a universal primer site and UMIs added. TCRdb fed the 5' RACE reads into MiXCR, producing one record per CDR3 protein. This sample has around 68,000 distinct CDR3 sequences; around 7.7% occur once, and the top ten carry roughly 29%. Regarding this clonotype: What it recognizes is unknown.

Whole-study findings and limits: Abundant clonotypes from the bulk population could get into FACS-sorted repertoires as contaminants. Re-detected after boosting: most primary clones, around 97% of CD4 and 75% to 90% of CD8. Peaking on day 5 versus 15, the secondary response was faster but weaker.

From germline, CDR1 is SGHTA and CDR2 FQGTGA. Deletions cut 5 bases from V and 5 bases from J, with 13 bases between. CDR3 length equals 13 residues. This sample comprised CD8+ T cells sorted from PBMCs, obtained more than 8 days after the first yellow fever vaccination. The gene calls are TRBV7-3 and TRBJ2-7; D possibly corresponds to TRBD2 (6 bases). This sequence was found in a man aged 18 to 29 who received the YFV17D yellow fever vaccine. In DNA, the CDR3 is TGTGCCAGCAGCCCGGGACCGGGGGACGAGCAGTACGTC. Translating it yields CASSPGPGDEQYV.